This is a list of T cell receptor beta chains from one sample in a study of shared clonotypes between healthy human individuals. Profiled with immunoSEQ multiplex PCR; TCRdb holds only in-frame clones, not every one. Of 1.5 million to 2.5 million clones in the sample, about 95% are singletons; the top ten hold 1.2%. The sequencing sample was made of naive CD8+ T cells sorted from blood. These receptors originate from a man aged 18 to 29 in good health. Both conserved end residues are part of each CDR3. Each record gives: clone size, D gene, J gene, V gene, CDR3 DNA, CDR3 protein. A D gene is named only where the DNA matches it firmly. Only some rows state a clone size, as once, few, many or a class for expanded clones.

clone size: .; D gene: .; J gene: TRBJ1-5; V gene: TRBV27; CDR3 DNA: TGTGCCACCTCGTTTGTGGGGGCCGGACAGCCCCAGCATTTT; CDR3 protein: CATSFVGAGQPQHF
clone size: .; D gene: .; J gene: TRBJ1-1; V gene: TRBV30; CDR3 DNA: TGTGCCTGGAGTGTAGCCGGGTACACTGAAGCTTTCTTT; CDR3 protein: CAWSVAGYTEAFF
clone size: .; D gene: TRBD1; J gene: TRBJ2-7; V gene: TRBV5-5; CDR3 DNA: TGTGCCAGCAGCTTGGGCAGGGGGTTCTCCTACGAGCAGTACTTC; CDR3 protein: CASSLGRGFSYEQYF
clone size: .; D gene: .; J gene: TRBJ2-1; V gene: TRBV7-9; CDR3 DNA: TGTGCCAGCAGCTTAGACGGGAACCCCTACAATGAGCAGTTCTTC; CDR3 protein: CASSLDGNPYNEQFF
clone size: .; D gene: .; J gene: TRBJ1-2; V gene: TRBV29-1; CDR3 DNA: TGCAGCGTTCTTACAGGGACTGGGAACTATGGCTACACCTTC; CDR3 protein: CSVLTGTGNYGYTF
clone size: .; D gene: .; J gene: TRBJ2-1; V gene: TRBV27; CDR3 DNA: TGTGCCAGCAGTTTACATGGCGGGGACTACAATGAGCAGTTCTTC; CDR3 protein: CASSLHGGDYNEQFF
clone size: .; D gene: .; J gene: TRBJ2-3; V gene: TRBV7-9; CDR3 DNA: TGTGCCAGCAGCCCCCTTGAGGACGTACCTAGCACAGATACGCAGTATTTT; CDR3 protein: CASSPLEDVPSTDTQYF
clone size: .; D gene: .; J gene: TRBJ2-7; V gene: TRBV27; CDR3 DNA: TGTGTCAGCTTTGGGAGTTCCCACGAGCAGTACTTC; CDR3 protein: CVSFGSSHEQYF
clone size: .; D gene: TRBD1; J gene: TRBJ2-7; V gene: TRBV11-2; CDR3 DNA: TGTGCCAGCAGCTTCCTGACAGGGAGTTACGAGCAGTACTTC; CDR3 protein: CASSFLTGSYEQYF
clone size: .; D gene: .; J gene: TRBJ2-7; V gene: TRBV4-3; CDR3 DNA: TGCGCCAGCAGCCAAGATCTGGCAGGGGGGGAGTACGAGCAGTACTTC; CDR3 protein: CASSQDLAGGEYEQYF
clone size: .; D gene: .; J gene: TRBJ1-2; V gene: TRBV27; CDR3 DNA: TGTGCCAGCAGTTTCTCGGGGGGACACTACTATGGCTACACCTTC; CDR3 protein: CASSFSGGHYYGYTF
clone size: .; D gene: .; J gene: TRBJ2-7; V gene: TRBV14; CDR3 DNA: TGTGCCAGCAGCGAGGGGAACGTTCACGAGCAGTACTTC; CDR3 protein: CASSEGNVHEQYF
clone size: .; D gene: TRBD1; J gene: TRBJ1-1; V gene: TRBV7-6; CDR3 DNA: TGTGCCAGCAGCTTAGAAACAGGGGGTAACACTGAAGCTTTCTTT; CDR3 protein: CASSLETGGNTEAFF
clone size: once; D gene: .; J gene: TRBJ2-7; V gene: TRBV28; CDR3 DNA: TGTGCCAGCAGTTTGGCAATCTCCTACGAGCAGTACTTC; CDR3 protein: CASSLAISYEQYF
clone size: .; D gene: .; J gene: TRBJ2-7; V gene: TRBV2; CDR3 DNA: TGTGCCAGCAGTTTATCAGGGGTCGACGAGCAGTACTTC; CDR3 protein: CASSLSGVDEQYF
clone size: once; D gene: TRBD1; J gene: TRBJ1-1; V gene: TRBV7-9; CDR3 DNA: TGTGCCAGCAGCTTACAGGACAGGGTCACTGAAGCTTTCTTT; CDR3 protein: CASSLQDRVTEAFF